This TCR beta chain came from a study of blood T cells in healthy people across ages (dated by TCRdb to 2013 to 2016). With regard to the full study: In model experiments, template switching captured about one uniquely barcoded TCR beta cDNA molecule for every two T cells. Using the same blood draw, the study looked at two additional independent replicas of 1 million unique cDNA reads for two donors, one aged 18 to 30 and the other aged 80 or older. To track age-related changes in TCR beta repertoire diversity, the study relied on deep sequencing normalized with unique cDNA molecular identifiers. The donors were split into four age groups: young (average about 15 years), middle-aged (39), aged (around 67) and long-lived (about 74). To avoid experimental bias, donors of different ages were distributed randomly across sequencing lanes.

Donors were around 37 systemically healthy Caucasian individuals from Russia aged about 6 to 100 years. Each donor gave 8 to 10 milliliters of peripheral blood, drawn into EDTA-treated Vacutainer tubes. Ficoll-Paque density-gradient centrifugation was used to isolate PBMCs, with at least 6.5 million per sample. Total RNA, at least 6 micrograms per sample, was extracted from PBMCs with Trizol reagent. For every donor, an aliquot of PBMCs went through flow cytometry to measure the percentages of naive CD45RAhigh/CD27high T cells. The sample holds a few counts of this clonotype. Its antigen remains undetermined. No much larger clonotype is one base removed from it; base qualities were not supplied. The CDR3, from cysteine to phenylalanine, totals 14 residues. The kept DNA is CDR3 alone, 42 bases in frame from the first base. Broader findings and caveats from the paper: Total diversity estimates from one million sequenced T cells were considered lower bounds and underestimates. There was a strong correlation between observed TCR beta diversity and the percentage of naive T cells measured by flow cytometry. Compared with the aged group, the long-lived group had more naive CD4+ T cells, fewer expanded clones and increased TCR diversity, a pattern suggesting age selection. The CMV infection status of donors was not known, potentially confounding age-related changes in expanded clonotypes. Since profiling was done on bulk unsorted PBMCs, naive and antigen-experienced compartments could not be conclusively compared. Observed TCR beta diversity per million T cells fell roughly linearly with age, and a significant reduction was already apparent by age roughly 40.

Preparation of the library involved 5' RACE. Reads for this sample came from an Illumina HiSeq 2500. The second PCR ran for roughly 6 to 11 cycles and used a J-beta primer mix along with a sample-barcoded 5' primer. A template-switch 5' adaptor carrying 12 random nucleotides introduced a unique molecular identifier onto each TCR beta cDNA molecule. Each sample yielded at least 2.5 million CDR3-containing paired-end reads. All of the RNA was converted into first-strand cDNA using the Mint cDNA synthesis kit, with a TRBC-specific oligonucleotide serving as the primer. All cDNA was treated with uracil-DNA glycosylase and then went through a first 18-cycle PCR with the universal primers M1SS and BC2_uni_R. Regarding the original processing steps: For normalization, 1 million high-quality reads, each with a distinct molecular identifier, were randomly selected from each sample. Reads sharing molecular identifiers were discarded rather than binned into consensus sequences. MiTCR, with a Q25 quality threshold and the strictest error-elimination algorithm, was used for CDR3 identification, clonotype clustering and error correction. A nonparametric unseen species model using Euler transformation provided a lower-bound estimate of total TCR beta diversity. TCRdb reprocessing: public reads trimmed at Q25 with fastp, clones called with MiXCR, in-frame beta chains kept. Rows are combined by CDR3 protein, so each entry shows the most common genes and DNA. These V and J calls originate from TCRdb's pipeline instead of the authors' own analysis. Across this sample there are about 1.4 million distinct CDR3 sequences, with approximately 59% seen only once. About 6.3% of the sample belongs to the ten largest clones.

This sequence originates from a man younger than 35 in good health. The specimen sequenced was blood. The sequence joins TRBV21-1 to TRBJ2-7; TRBD1 is taken as the D call from the table, unchecked against the DNA. TRBV21-1 is annotated as a pseudogene. CDR3 reads: CASSTGTGGREQYF. The nucleotide sequence reads as follows: TGTGCCAGCAGCACCGGGACAGGGGGTCGCGAGCAGTACTTC.